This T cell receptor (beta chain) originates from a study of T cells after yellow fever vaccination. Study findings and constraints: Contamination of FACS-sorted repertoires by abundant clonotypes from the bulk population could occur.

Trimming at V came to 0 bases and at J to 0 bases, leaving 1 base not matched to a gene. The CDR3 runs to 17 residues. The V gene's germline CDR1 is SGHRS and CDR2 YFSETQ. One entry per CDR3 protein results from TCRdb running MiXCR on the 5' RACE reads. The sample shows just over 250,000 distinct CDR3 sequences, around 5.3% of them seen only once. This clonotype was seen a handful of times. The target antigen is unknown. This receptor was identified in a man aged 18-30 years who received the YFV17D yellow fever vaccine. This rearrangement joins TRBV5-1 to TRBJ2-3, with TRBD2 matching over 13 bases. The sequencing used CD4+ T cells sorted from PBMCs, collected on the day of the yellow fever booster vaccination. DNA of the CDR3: TGCGCCAGCAGCTTGGGACTAGCGGGGGGAAGCACAGATACGCAGTATTTT. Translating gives CASSLGLAGGSTDTQYF.